A selection of T cell receptor beta chains follows, all from one sample in a study of blood T cell repertoires in COVID-19. Using immunoSEQ multiplex PCR, the repertoire was profiled, and TCRdb retains in-frame clones only, with some absent. The profile covers 270,000 or so clones, with around 84% appearing a single time and 1.4% to 1.5% taken by the ten largest. The sequenced sample consisted of peripheral blood. These receptors all come from a human donor with COVID-19, enrolled during active disease. The donor label of this sample is uncertain. CDR3s include the opening cysteine and the closing phenylalanine or tryptophan. The order of the fields is V gene, clone size, J gene, D gene, CDR3 DNA, CDR3 protein. The D gene is left open where the match is weak. Size tells how often a clone was seen (once, few, many) or the class of an expanded clone, and some rows leave it out.

TRBV5-1	NA	TRBJ2-5	TRBD2	TGCGCCAGCAGCCCTTCTCCAGCGGGGGGTGGGGAGACCCAGTACTTC	CASSPSPAGGGETQYF
TRBV12-3/TRBV12-4	NA	TRBJ2-2	NA	TGTGCCAGCAAGGCAGGGGTGGCCGGGGAGCTGTTTTTT	CASKAGVAGELFF
TRBV7-3	few	TRBJ1-2	TRBD1	TGTGCCAGCAGCTTAACACCCCCGGGACAGGGGGGCTACACCTTC	CASSLTPPGQGGYTF
TRBV2	NA	TRBJ2-2	TRBD1	TGTGCCAGCAGGGCAGGGGGCAGGAACGGGGAGCTGTTTTTT	CASRAGGRNGELFF
TRBV5-1	NA	TRBJ2-7	NA	TGCGCCAGCAGCTTGGGGCAGTTGGAGGGATACGAGCAGTACTTC	CASSLGQLEGYEQYF
TRBV7-2	NA	TRBJ2-3	NA	TGTGCCAGCAGCTTGGACTATGCTAGCACAGATACGCAGTATTTT	CASSLDYASTDTQYF
TRBV19	NA	TRBJ2-5	TRBD1	TGTGCCAGTAGTGCCTCTAGACAGGGCCAAGAGACCCAGTACTTC	CASSASRQGQETQYF
TRBV29-1	NA	TRBJ1-1	NA	TGCAGCGTTGAGGGCCAGAGCGGCACTGAAGCTTTCTTT	CSVEGQSGTEAFF
TRBV6-5	NA	TRBJ2-7	TRBD1	TGTGCCAGCAAAACAGGGGCCCTCTCCTACGAGCAGTACTTC	CASKTGALSYEQYF
TRBV19	NA	TRBJ2-7	TRBD2	TGTGCCAGTAGTATAGGACTAGCGGGAGGCATCACCTACGAGCAGTACTTC	CASSIGLAGGITYEQYF
TRBV12-3/TRBV12-4	NA	TRBJ2-5	NA	TGTGCCAGCAGCAGGGTGGAAGAGACCCAGTACTTC	CASSRVEETQYF
TRBV5-8	NA	TRBJ2-1	TRBD2	TGTGCCAGCAGCCGGGACTATCCTGGCAATGAGCAGTTCTTC	CASSRDYPGNEQFF
TRBV6-5	NA	TRBJ1-2	TRBD1	TGTGCCAGCAGCCTACCGGGACAGCCTCTTTATGGCTACACCTTC	CASSLPGQPLYGYTF
TRBV9	NA	TRBJ2-2	TRBD1	TGTGCCAGCAGCGTAGACAAGGACAGGAGTTACCAGAACACCGGGGAGCTGTTTTTT	CASSVDKDRSYQNTGELFF
TRBV11-2	NA	TRBJ1-2	NA	TGTGCCAGCAGCTCGACGACAGCGAATTATGGCTACACCTTC	CASSSTTANYGYTF
TRBV28	NA	TRBJ2-1	TRBD2	TGTGCCAGCAGTTACCCGACTAGCGGGAGGCACAATGAGCAGTTCTTC	CASSYPTSGRHNEQFF
TRBV29-1	NA	TRBJ2-7	NA	TGCAGCGTTGAGGGGGCAGCCTACGAGCAGTACTTC	CSVEGAAYEQYF
TRBV11-3	NA	TRBJ2-7	NA	TGTGCCAGCAGCCTAGGGGCCAGACCGTTCTACGAGCAGTACTTC	CASSLGARPFYEQYF
TRBV5-1	NA	TRBJ1-1	NA	TGCGCCAGCAGCTTGGGGACTGCCTCTGAAGCTTTCTTT	CASSLGTASEAFF
TRBV9	NA	TRBJ1-3	NA	TGTGCCAGCAGCGTATCCGGGGGGAGTGGAAACACCATATATTTT	CASSVSGGSGNTIYF
TRBV12-5	once	TRBJ1-5	NA	TGTGCTAGTGGTTTGTCGCTTGGAGGCAATCAGCCCCAGCATTTT	CASGLSLGGNQPQHF
TRBV28	NA	TRBJ2-7	TRBD1	TGTGCCAGCAGTATTGCTCCGGGACAGGGGAACTACGAGCAGTACTTC	CASSIAPGQGNYEQYF
TRBV6-1	NA	TRBJ1-2	TRBD1	TGTGCCAGCAGTGAGCCGGGACAGGGGGCTAAAGGCTACACCTTC	CASSEPGQGAKGYTF
TRBV28	NA	TRBJ1-4	NA	TGTGCCAGCAGTCAACAGGGTACTAATGAAAAACTGTTTTTT	CASSQQGTNEKLFF
TRBV19	few	TRBJ2-7	TRBD2	TGTGCCAGTAGTGGGACTAGCGGGATTTATTACGAGCAGTACTTC	CASSGTSGIYYEQYF
TRBV20-1	NA	TRBJ2-7	TRBD2	TGCAGTGCTAGAACTAGCGTCGAGCAGTACTTC	CSARTSVEQYF
TRBV2	once	TRBJ2-2	NA	TGTGCCAGCACTCCCCTCAGGGACACCGGGGAGCTGTTTTTT	CASTPLRDTGELFF
TRBV18	NA	TRBJ2-1	TRBD1	TGTGCCAGCTCACCCTTTCGCGGGACAGGGAGTGGCAATGAGCAGTTCTTC	CASSPFRGTGSGNEQFF
TRBV5-5	NA	TRBJ2-1	NA	TGTGCCAGCAGCTTGGTTGCGGGGTACAATGAGCAGTTCTTC	CASSLVAGYNEQFF
TRBV19	NA	TRBJ2-5	NA	TGTGCCAGTAGTGTAGACAGTCAAGAGACCCAGTACTTC	CASSVDSQETQYF
TRBV28	once	TRBJ1-1	NA	TGTGCCAGCAGTTCCCCTCCTTTGAACACTGAAGCTTTCTTT	CASSSPPLNTEAFF
TRBV3-1/TRBV3-2	NA	TRBJ1-6	NA	TGTGCCAGCAGCCAAGAAGAGGGAGGGGTCTATAATTCACCCCTCCACTTT	CASSQEEGGVYNSPLHF
TRBV5-1	NA	TRBJ2-3	TRBD2	TGCGCCAGCAGCCTTGGGACTAGCGGGGAAGTCCCAGATACGCAGTATTTT	CASSLGTSGEVPDTQYF
TRBV9	once	TRBJ2-5	TRBD1	TGTGCCAGCAGCGTGGGGACAGCCCAAGAGACCCAGTACTTC	CASSVGTAQETQYF
TRBV28	NA	TRBJ2-7	TRBD2	TGTGCCAGCAGGCATTATGGGCGGGAGAATTACGAGCAGTACTTC	CASRHYGRENYEQYF
TRBV29-1	NA	TRBJ1-1	TRBD1	TGCAGCGTTGAAGAATCCAGGGGGCGTGTTTCCCCTTTTGAAGCTTTCTTT	CSVEESRGRVSPFEAFF
TRBV7-3	once	TRBJ2-1	NA	TGTGCCAGCAGCTTAAATCGAGAGGCTGAGCAGTTCTTC	CASSLNREAEQFF
TRBV4-1	NA	TRBJ2-7	NA	TGCGCCAGCAGGAAACAGGGTTATGAGTCCTACGAGCAGTACTTC	CASRKQGYESYEQYF
TRBV11-2	NA	TRBJ2-3	TRBD2	TGTGCCAGCAGCTTAGCCATAGCGGGAAGAGGACCAGATACGCAGTATTTT	CASSLAIAGRGPDTQYF
TRBV5-1	NA	TRBJ1-3	NA	TGCGCCAGCAGCCGCGGCACCTCTGGAAACACCATATATTTT	CASSRGTSGNTIYF
TRBV7-9	NA	TRBJ2-3	NA	TGTGCCAGCAGCTTAGGGTTCGGGGAAGATACGCAGTATTTT	CASSLGFGEDTQYF
TRBV15	NA	TRBJ2-7	NA	TGTGCCACCAGCAGAACGACCCGGGTATACGAGCAGTACTTC	CATSRTTRVYEQYF
TRBV3-1/TRBV3-2	NA	TRBJ2-1	TRBD2	TGTGCCAGTGGGATTAGCGGGGTCTACAATGAGCAGTTCTTC	CASGISGVYNEQFF
TRBV7-2	NA	TRBJ2-1	NA	TGTGCCAGCAGCCCTCAGGGGGGCTACAATGAGCAGTTCTTC	CASSPQGGYNEQFF
TRBV19	NA	TRBJ1-1	NA	TGTGCCAGTACTCACCAGGGGCGGGACACTGAAGCTTTCTTT	CASTHQGRDTEAFF
TRBV6-1	NA	TRBJ2-7	TRBD2	TGTGCCAGCAGTGAAATCGCGGGAGGCTCCTACGAGCAGTACTTC	CASSEIAGGSYEQYF
TRBV6-5	NA	TRBJ2-7	TRBD1	TGTGCCAGCAGTAAGGACAGGGCATTTGGTTACGAGCAGTACTTC	CASSKDRAFGYEQYF
TRBV28	NA	TRBJ1-6	TRBD1	TGTGCCAGCAGACTAGGACAGGGTCTTCGCTCACCCCTCCACTTT	CASRLGQGLRSPLHF
TRBV18	NA	TRBJ1-2	TRBD1	TGTGCCAGCTCAACGGACAGGGCCTATGGCTACACCTTC	CASSTDRAYGYTF
TRBV5-1	NA	TRBJ2-1	NA	TGCGCCAGCAGCAGGGAGCGGGCGGACAATGAGCAGTTCTTC	CASSRERADNEQFF
TRBV10-2	NA	TRBJ1-2	NA	TGCGCCAGCAGTGATGGCAGGCTGATCTCTGGCTACACCTTC	CASSDGRLISGYTF
TRBV7-2	NA	TRBJ1-6	TRBD1	TGTGCCAGCAGCAACCAATGGGACAGAAATTCACCCCTCCACTTT	CASSNQWDRNSPLHF
TRBV7-9	NA	TRBJ2-2	TRBD2	TGTGCCAGCACCCCGTGGACTAGCGGGAGAGCCGGGGAGCTGTTTTTT	CASTPWTSGRAGELFF
TRBV7-6	NA	TRBJ1-5	NA	TGTGCCAGCAGCCCTGGGGGGGGCAATCAGCCCCAGCATTTT	CASSPGGGNQPQHF
TRBV18	NA	TRBJ2-1	NA	TGTGCCAGCTCACCCAATTACCGGGATGAGCAGTTCTTC	CASSPNYRDEQFF
TRBV11-2	NA	TRBJ2-7	NA	TGTGCCAGCAGCTCGGAGGGCTACGAGCAGTACTTC	CASSSEGYEQYF